These T cell receptor beta chains were read from a single sample in a study of blood T cell repertoires in COVID-19. Measured with immunoSEQ multiplex PCR; TCRdb has only the in-frame clones, and not every one. The sample has 50,000 to 85,000 clones; about four fifths are singletons. Sequenced material: peripheral blood. The source of these receptors is a human donor in a cohort sampled during active COVID-19. Each CDR3 is given with its conserved first and last residue. The D gene is left open where the match is weak. Not every row has a clone size; where given, it reads once, few, many or a size class.

V	length	size	D	J	CDR3	DNA
TRBV9	14	NA	NA	TRBJ2-1	CASSPPTGRNEQFF	TGTGCCAGCAGCCCTCCGACAGGGAGGAATGAGCAGTTCTTC
TRBV5-6	15	NA	TRBD2	TRBJ2-7	CASSTGLHNSYEQYF	TGTGCCAGCAGCACGGGACTACACAACTCCTACGAGCAGTACTTC
TRBV6-5	15	NA	TRBD1	TRBJ2-1	CASRPPGTGWNEQFF	TGTGCCAGCCGACCCCCTGGGACAGGGTGGAATGAGCAGTTCTTC
TRBV5-4	16	NA	TRBD1	TRBJ1-1	CASSLEVGGQGTEAFF	TGTGCCAGCAGCTTGGAGGTAGGGGGCCAGGGCACTGAAGCTTTCTTT
TRBV7-2	13	NA	NA	TRBJ1-3	CASSAAGGNTIYF	TGTGCCAGCAGCGCCGCGGGTGGAAACACCATATATTTT
TRBV10-2	15	few	TRBD1	TRBJ1-5	CASSERGQGPQPQHF	TGCGCCAGCAGTGAGCGTGGACAGGGCCCTCAGCCCCAGCATTTT
TRBV11-3	14	NA	NA	TRBJ2-3	CASSLGPRTDTQYF	TGTGCCAGCAGCTTAGGTCCTCGTACAGATACGCAGTATTTT
TRBV28	15	NA	NA	TRBJ1-2	CASGGRTVRGYGYTF	TGTGCCAGCGGTGGGAGGACGGTTCGGGGCTATGGCTACACCTTC
TRBV6-5	13	NA	NA	TRBJ1-2	CASRQGIGYGYTF	TGTGCCAGCAGGCAGGGAATAGGCTATGGCTACACCTTC
TRBV2	20	NA	NA	TRBJ1-2	CASSEFLGQSLGSDNYGYTF	TGTGCCAGCAGTGAGTTCTTGGGGCAGTCCTTGGGGTCTGACAACTATGGCTACACCTTC
TRBV28	12	NA	NA	TRBJ1-2	CASMGQGEGYTF	TGTGCCAGCATGGGGCAGGGTGAAGGCTACACCTTC
TRBV5-1	14	few	TRBD1	TRBJ1-2	CASSLGTGEYGYTF	TGCGCCAGCAGCTTGGGGACAGGGGAGTATGGCTACACCTTC
TRBV2	15	few	NA	TRBJ2-7	CASSEAPADSGEQYF	TGTGCCAGCAGTGAAGCCCCAGCGGATTCGGGCGAGCAGTACTTC
TRBV3-1/TRBV3-2	14	NA	NA	TRBJ1-2	CASSQDGQGNGYTF	TGTGCCAGCAGCCAAGACGGACAAGGTAACGGCTACACCTTC
TRBV5-4	15	few	TRBD2	TRBJ2-6	CASSPSGSGANVLTF	TGTGCCAGCAGCCCTAGCGGGAGTGGGGCCAACGTCCTGACTTTC
TRBV19	13	NA	TRBD2	TRBJ2-7	CASSNRLAPEQYF	TGTGCCAGTAGTAATCGACTAGCTCCCGAGCAGTACTTC
TRBV7-2	15	NA	TRBD1	TRBJ2-7	CASSLTGGSSYEQYF	TGTGCCAGCAGCTTAACAGGGGGAAGCTCCTACGAGCAGTACTTC